This T cell receptor beta chain was identified during a study of T cell responses to AZD1222 COVID-19 vaccine. General study results and limits: Reports indicate that nearly half of spike-specific TCRs are directed at unmutated variant regions. AZD1222 recipients seropositive at baseline numbered only 5 to 7. Females made up more of the donors, who were largely white British, and clonal diversity may have come out too low.

V was clipped by 4 bases and J by 4 bases; unmatched bases: 6. CDR1 is MDHEN, CDR2 SYDVKM, per germline. The CDR3 loop spans 15 amino acids. Here immunoSEQ multiplex PCR was the method, and the copy in TCRdb shows in-frame clones only, minus some. The sample lists about 150,000 clones, over 75% occurring once. This clone occurred once. Its antigen is unknown. J is TRBJ2-7 and V is TRBV28; TRBD1 matches at 11 bases. Sequenced here: peripheral blood, sampled on day 0 of AZD1222 vaccination. The TCR sequence derives from an adult in good health. The CDR3 protein is CASSSGTGGRYEQYF. CDR3 bases: TGTGCCAGCAGTTCCGGGACAGGGGGTAGGTACGAGCAGTACTTC.